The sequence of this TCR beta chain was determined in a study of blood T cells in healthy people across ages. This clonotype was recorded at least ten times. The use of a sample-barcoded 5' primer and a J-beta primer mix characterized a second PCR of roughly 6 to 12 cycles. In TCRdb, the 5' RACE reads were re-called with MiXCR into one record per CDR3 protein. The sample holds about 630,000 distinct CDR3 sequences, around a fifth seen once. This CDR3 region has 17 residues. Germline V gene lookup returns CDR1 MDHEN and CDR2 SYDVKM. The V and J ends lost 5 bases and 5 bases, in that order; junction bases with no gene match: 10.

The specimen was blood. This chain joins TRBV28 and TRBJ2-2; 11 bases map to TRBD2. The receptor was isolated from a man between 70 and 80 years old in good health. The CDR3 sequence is CASSKIAGGPRTGELFF. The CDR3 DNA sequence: TGTGCCAGCAGTAAAATAGCGGGAGGGCCTAGGACCGGGGAGCTGTTTTTT.